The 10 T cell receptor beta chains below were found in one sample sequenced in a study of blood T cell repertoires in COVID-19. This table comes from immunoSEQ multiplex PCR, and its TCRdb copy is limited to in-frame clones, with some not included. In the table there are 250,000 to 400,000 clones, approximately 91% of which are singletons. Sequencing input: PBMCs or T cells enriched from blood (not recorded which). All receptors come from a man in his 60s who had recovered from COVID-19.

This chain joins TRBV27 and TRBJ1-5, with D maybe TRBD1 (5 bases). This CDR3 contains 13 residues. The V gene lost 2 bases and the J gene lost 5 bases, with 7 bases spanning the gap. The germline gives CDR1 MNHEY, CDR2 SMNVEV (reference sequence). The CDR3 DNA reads TGTGCCAGCAGTTTAACAGGAGATCAGCCCCAGCATTTT. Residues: CASSLTGDQPQHF.

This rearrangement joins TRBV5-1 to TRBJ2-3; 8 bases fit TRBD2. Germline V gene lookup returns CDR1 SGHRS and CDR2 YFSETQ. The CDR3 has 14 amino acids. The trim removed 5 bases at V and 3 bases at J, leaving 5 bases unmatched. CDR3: CASRSSGPTDTQYF. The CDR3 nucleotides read TGCGCCAGCAGATCTAGCGGGCCGACAGATACGCAGTATTTT. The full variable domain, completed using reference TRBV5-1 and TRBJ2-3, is KAGVTQTPRYLIKTRGQQVTLSCSPISGHRSVSWYQQTPGQGLQFLFEYFSETQRNKGNFPGRFSGRQFSNSRSEMNVSTLELGDSALYLCASRSSGPTDTQYFGPGTRLTVL.

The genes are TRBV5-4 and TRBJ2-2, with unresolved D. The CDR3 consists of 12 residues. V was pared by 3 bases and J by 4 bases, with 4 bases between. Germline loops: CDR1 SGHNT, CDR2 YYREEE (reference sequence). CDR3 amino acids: CASSSSTGELFF. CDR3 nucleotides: TGTGCCAGCAGCTCTAGCACCGGGGAGCTGTTTTTT.

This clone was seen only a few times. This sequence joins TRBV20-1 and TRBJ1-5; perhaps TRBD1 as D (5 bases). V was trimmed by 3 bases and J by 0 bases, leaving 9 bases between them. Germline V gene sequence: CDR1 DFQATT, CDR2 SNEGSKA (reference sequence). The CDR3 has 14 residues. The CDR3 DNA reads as TGCAGTGCTAGTGGCGGGGGTAGCAATCAGCCCCAGCATTTT. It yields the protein CSASGGGSNQPQHF.

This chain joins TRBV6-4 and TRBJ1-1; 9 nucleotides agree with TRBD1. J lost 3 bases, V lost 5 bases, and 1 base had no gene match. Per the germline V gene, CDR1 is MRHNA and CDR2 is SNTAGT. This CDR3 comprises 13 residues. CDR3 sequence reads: CASSRQGDTEAFF. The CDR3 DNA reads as TGTGCCAGCAGTAGACAGGGGGACACTGAAGCTTTCTTT.

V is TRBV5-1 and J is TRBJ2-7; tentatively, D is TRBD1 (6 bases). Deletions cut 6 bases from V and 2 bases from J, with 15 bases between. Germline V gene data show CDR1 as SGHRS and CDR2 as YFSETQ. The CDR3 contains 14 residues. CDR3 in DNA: TGCGCCAGCACCCGATCTACAGGGACCTACGAGCAGTACTTC. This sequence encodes CASTRSTGTYEQYF. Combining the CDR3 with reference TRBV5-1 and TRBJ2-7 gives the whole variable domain KAGVTQTPRYLIKTRGQQVTLSCSPISGHRSVSWYQQTPGQGLQFLFEYFSETQRNKGNFPGRFSGRQFSNSRSEMNVSTLELGDSALYLCASTRSTGTYEQYFGPGTRLTVT.

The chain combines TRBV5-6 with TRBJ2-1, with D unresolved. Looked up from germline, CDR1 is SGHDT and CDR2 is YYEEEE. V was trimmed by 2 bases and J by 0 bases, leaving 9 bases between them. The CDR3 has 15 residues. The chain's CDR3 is CASSFRSVSYNEQFF. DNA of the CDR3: TGTGCCAGCAGCTTCCGAAGCGTCTCCTACAATGAGCAGTTCTTC.

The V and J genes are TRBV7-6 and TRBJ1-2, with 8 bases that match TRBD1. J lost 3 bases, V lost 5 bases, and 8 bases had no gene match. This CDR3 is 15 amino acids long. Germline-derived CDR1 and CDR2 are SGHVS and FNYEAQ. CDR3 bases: TGTGCCAGCAGCAGAGCCGGACAGGGAGACTATGGCTACACCTTC. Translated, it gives CASSRAGQGDYGYTF.

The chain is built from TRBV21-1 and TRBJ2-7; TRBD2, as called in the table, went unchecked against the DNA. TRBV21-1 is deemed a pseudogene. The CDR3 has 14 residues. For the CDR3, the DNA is TGTGCCAGCAGCGACGGGACGGGAGGCTACGAGCAGTACTTC. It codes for CASSDGTGGYEQYF.

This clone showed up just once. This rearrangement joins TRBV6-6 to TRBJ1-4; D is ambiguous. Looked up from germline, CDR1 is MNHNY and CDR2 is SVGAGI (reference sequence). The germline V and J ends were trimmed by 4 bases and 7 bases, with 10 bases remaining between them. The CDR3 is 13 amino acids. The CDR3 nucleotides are TGTGCCAGCAGTTCCCTAGAGAGTGAAAAACTGTTTTTT. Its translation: CASSSLESEKLFF.